The 15 T cell receptor beta chains reported below all come from one sample, sequenced in a study of cytomegalovirus exposure and HLA in healthy donors. Primers for the PCR totalled 60 Vbeta and 13 Jbeta. Only in-frame clones appear in the TCRdb table, and some are missing; sequencing was by immunoSEQ multiplex PCR. The table lists some 150,000 clones, 55% to 75% of them singletons. The sample taken for sequencing was PBMCs. The source of these receptors is a woman aged 55 to 70 in good health and CMV-seropositive.

The chain is built from TRBV11-2 and TRBJ2-7; 7 bases fit TRBD1. The CDR3 totals 15 residues. Germline V CDR1 and CDR2: SGHAT, FQNNGV. V gave up 1 base and J gave up 3 bases; unmatched junction bases: 6. The CDR3 sequence: CASSLGKGASYEQYF. In DNA, the CDR3 is TGTGCCAGCAGCTTAGGTAAGGGGGCGAGCTACGAGCAGTACTTC.

J is TRBJ1-1 and V is TRBV5-4; TRBD1 matches at 7 bases. CDR3 size: 15 residues. The ends lost 0 bases at V and 7 bases at J; junction bases unmatched: 9. Germline values: CDR1 SGHNT, CDR2 YYREEE (reference sequence). Here the CDR3 DNA reads TGTGCCAGCAGCTTGGCGTCGACAGGGATAGTTGAAGCTTTCTTT. Protein sequence: CASSLASTGIVEAFF.

This chain joins TRBV6-5 and TRBJ1-1; TRBD1 matches 7 bases. Per the germline V gene, CDR1 is MNHEY and CDR2 is SVGAGI. Trimming removed 10 bases from V and 0 bases from J; junction bases left unmatched: 5. The CDR3 runs to 13 residues. For the CDR3, the DNA is TGTGCCACCCGGGGACAGATGAACACTGAAGCTTTCTTT. Encoded protein: CATRGQMNTEAFF.

The J gene is TRBJ2-7, the V gene TRBV21-1; the tabulated D call, TRBD2, remains unverified against the DNA. TRBV21-1 is assigned pseudogene status. The length of the CDR3 is 17 residues. This chain's CDR3 is CASSSPRRLAGAYEQYF. DNA for the CDR3: TGTGCCAGCAGCTCCCCCAGGCGGCTAGCGGGTGCCTACGAGCAGTACTTC.

This chain connects TRBV7-2 to TRBJ1-1, with 7 bases aligning to TRBD1. The trim removed 6 bases at V and 1 base at J, leaving 5 bases unmatched. From germline, CDR1 is SGHTA and CDR2 FQGNSA. The CDR3 sequence is 14 residues long. The CDR3 is CASRKGAQNTEAFF. The DNA for the CDR3 is TGTGCCAGCAGGAAGGGGGCGCAGAACACTGAAGCTTTCTTT. Variable domain in full (rest from reference TRBV7-2 and TRBJ1-1): GAGVSQSPSNKVTEKGKDVELRCDPISGHTALYWYRQSLGQGLEFLIYFQGNSAPDKSGLPSDRFSAERTGGSVSTLTIQRTQQEDSAVYLCASRKGAQNTEAFFGQGTRLTVV.

V gene TRBV4-3 combines with J gene TRBJ2-1, with D perhaps TRBD2 (6 bases). V was cut by 4 bases and J by 7 bases, with 20 bases left in between. The CDR3 sequence is 16 residues long. Per the germline V gene, CDR1 is LGHNA and CDR2 is YSLEER. The CDR3 region has the DNA TGCGCCAGCAGCCTAGCGGCGGCAGGAGCAGGGAATGAGCAGTTCTTC. It yields the protein CASSLAAAGAGNEQFF.

In its sample, this clone was seen a few times. This sequence joins TRBV11-2 and TRBJ2-1, with D possibly matching TRBD2 (6 bases). With 2 bases removed from V and 8 bases from J, the gap between germline ends came to 16 bases. The CDR3 has 15 residues. CDR1 and CDR2 (germline): SGHAT, FQNNGV. The CDR3 region has the DNA TGTGCCAGCAGCTTATCGCTAGCGAGGAGTGATGAGCAGTTCTTC. Translation gives CASSLSLARSDEQFF.

The rearrangement joins TRBV9 to TRBJ2-1; TRBD1 matches at 10 bases. The germline V gene encodes CDR1 SGDLS and CDR2 YYNGEE. The junction had 5 bases not matched to a gene; V was cut back by 9 bases and J by 5 bases. The CDR3 is 13 residues long. CDR3 sequence reads: CATGTGANNEQFF. For the CDR3, the DNA is TGTGCCACCGGGACAGGGGCAAACAATGAGCAGTTCTTC.

The chain joins TRBV7-2 to TRBJ2-3, with D possibly being TRBD1 (7 bases). The V end was cut by 5 bases, the J end by 3 bases, with 18 bases between. CDR1 is SGHTA, CDR2 FQGNSA, per germline. CDR3 length: 16 amino acids. This CDR3 is CASSRRDSAKTDTQYF. Written as DNA, the CDR3 is TGTGCCAGCAGCCGGCGGGACAGCGCGAAGACAGATACGCAGTATTTT. The full variable domain, rest sourced from reference TRBV7-2 and TRBJ2-3, is GAGVSQSPSNKVTEKGKDVELRCDPISGHTALYWYRQSLGQGLEFLIYFQGNSAPDKSGLPSDRFSAERTGGSVSTLTIQRTQQEDSAVYLCASSRRDSAKTDTQYFGPGTRLTVL.

The rearrangement links TRBV7-9 to TRBJ2-5; 12 bases are a match to TRBD2. The CDR3 has 15 residues. V trimming: 7 bases; J trimming: 5 bases; junction bases outside the gene matches: 8. Germline V gene lookup returns CDR1 SEHNR and CDR2 FQNEAQ (reference sequence). The CDR3 DNA reads TGTGCCAGCACCGGACTAGCGGGAAGGTGGGAGACCCAGTACTTC. Translated: CASTGLAGRWETQYF.

This clone was found a few times. This rearrangement joins TRBV4-2 to TRBJ1-2, with 9 bases that match TRBD1. Germline V gene data show CDR1 as LGHNA and CDR2 as YNFKEQ. The V segment lost 2 bases and the J segment 3 bases; nucleotides outside the gene matches: 7. This CDR3 has 16 amino acids. This CDR3 is CASSQLGTGNHYGYTF. In DNA form, the CDR3 reads TGTGCCAGCAGCCAACTTGGGACAGGGAATCACTATGGCTACACCTTC.

This chain uses TRBV4-1 with TRBJ2-7; 13 bases fit TRBD2. V shed 3 bases and J 6 bases; nucleotides not matched to a gene: 8. The germline V gene encodes CDR1 MGHRA and CDR2 YSYEKL. CDR3 length: 16 residues. The CDR3 reads CASSHHGLAGAGEQYF. The CDR3 DNA follows: TGCGCCAGCAGCCATCACGGACTAGCGGGAGCGGGCGAGCAGTACTTC.

The gene calls are TRBV6-6 and TRBJ2-5; D gene uncertain. The germline V gene encodes CDR1 MNHNY and CDR2 SVGAGI (reference sequence). The CDR3 contains 14 residues. V lost 0 bases and J lost 5, with 10 bases in between. The DNA of the CDR3 is TGTGCCAGCAGTTACTCTCTTTCCCGGGAGACCCAGTACTTC. It codes for CASSYSLSRETQYF.

The CDR3 protein is CASSRQGLAGGAEQYF. The CDR3 DNA reads TGTGCCAGCAGTAGACAGGGACTAGCGGGGGGGGCCGAGCAGTACTTC. The chain carries TRBV6-6 and TRBJ2-7; the match to TRBD2 covers 16 bases. The CDR3 consists of 16 residues. Germline CDR1 reads MNHNY; CDR2 reads SVGAGI (reference sequence). Trimming took 5 bases from V and 6 from J; bases not matched to a gene: 7.

Regarding this clone: Because the CDR3 is missing its conserved closing phenylalanine or tryptophan, this is likely a read error. The chain joins TRBV4-3 to TRBJ1-5; TRBD1 aligns across 8 bases. Per germline, CDR1 LGHNA and CDR2 YSLEER. The V gene end was trimmed by 0 bases and the J gene end by 3 bases; junction bases not matched to a gene: 7. This CDR3 comprises 17 residues. CDR3 sequence reads: CASSQEWGQVYNQPQHL. The CDR3 bases are TGCGCCAGCAGCCAAGAATGGGGACAGGTTTACAATCAGCCCCAGCATCTT.